A selection of T cell receptor beta chains follows, all from one sample in a study of human T cells and chemical hapten exposure. TCRdb used MiXCR to reprocess the RACE reads, holding one entry per CDR3 protein. In the table there are around 27,000 distinct CDR3 sequences, 5.8% of which are singletons. The specimen was whole blood, collected in connection with sensitization to the hapten diphenylcyclopropenone (DPC). The receptors were sampled from a young man with alopecia areata. Some clones in this sample may be carry-over from other donors' samples. The CDR3 runs from the conserved cysteine through the conserved F or W.

V gene	J gene	CDR3 protein
TRBV19	TRBJ1-2	CASSLQGALRYGYTF
TRBV19	TRBJ1-5	CASSISGGPSNQPQHF
TRBV20-1	TRBJ2-3	CSAISGRAPDTQYF
TRBV12-3/TRBV12-4	TRBJ2-2	CASSLNTGELFF
TRBV6-2/TRBV6-3	TRBJ2-6	CASSYSASGRAWTGANVLTF
TRBV7-2	TRBJ1-4	CASSLVRETNEKLFF
TRBV6-5	TRBJ2-3	CASRSTGADTQYF
TRBV14	TRBJ1-1	CASSLNAGGRTEAFF
TRBV2	TRBJ2-1	CASRGLAGVGEQFF
TRBV20-1	TRBJ1-5	CSAQPRDMNQPQHF
TRBV12-3/TRBV12-4	TRBJ2-7	CASSLEGEGEYF
TRBV18	TRBJ2-5	CASSQPTVQETQYF
TRBV9	TRBJ2-2	CASSVVQDGGELFF
TRBV9	TRBJ2-5	CASSVGPTRQTQYF
TRBV25-1	TRBJ2-5	CASSEASGAPETQYF
TRBV11-2	TRBJ2-5	CASSPSWGQETQYF
TRBV27	TRBJ2-2	CASSFRDSWNTGELFF
TRBV29-1	TRBJ2-1	CSVEEARRTYNEQFF
TRBV29-1	TRBJ1-5	CSVVSQGEGSNQPQHF
TRBV7-2	TRBJ2-2	CASRSGTENTGELFF
TRBV19	TRBJ2-2	CASSIGVTGVTGELFF
TRBV7-2	TRBJ2-7	CASSSDSFSYEQYF
TRBV7-6	TRBJ2-2	CASSLGPGPFTGELFF
TRBV4-2	TRBJ1-3	CASSQDKVFSGNTIYF
TRBV20-1	TRBJ2-6	CSTLLGSGANVLTF
TRBV12-3/TRBV12-4	TRBJ2-5	CASNLRWEGLGKETQYF
TRBV6-6	TRBJ2-2	CASSYSRGGPTGELFF
TRBV29-1	TRBJ1-1	CSAAGQANTEAFF